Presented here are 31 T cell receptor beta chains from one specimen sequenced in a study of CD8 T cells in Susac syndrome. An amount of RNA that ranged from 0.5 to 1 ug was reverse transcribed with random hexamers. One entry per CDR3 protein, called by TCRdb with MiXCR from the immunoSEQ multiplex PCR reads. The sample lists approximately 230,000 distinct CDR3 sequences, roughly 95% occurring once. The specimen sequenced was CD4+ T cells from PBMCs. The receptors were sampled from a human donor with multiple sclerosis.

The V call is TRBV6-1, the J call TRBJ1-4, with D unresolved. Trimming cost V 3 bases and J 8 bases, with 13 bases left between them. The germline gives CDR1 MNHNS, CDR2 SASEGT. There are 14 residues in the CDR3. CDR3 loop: CASSDPAQREKLFF. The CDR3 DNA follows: TGTGCCAGCAGTGACCCCGCGCAAAGGGAAAAACTGTTTTTT.

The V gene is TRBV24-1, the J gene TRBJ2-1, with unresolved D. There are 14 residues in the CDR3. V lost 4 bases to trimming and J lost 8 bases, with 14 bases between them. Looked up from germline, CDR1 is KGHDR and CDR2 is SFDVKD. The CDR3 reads CATSDTIGRDEQFF. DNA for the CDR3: TGTGCCACCAGTGACACCATTGGTCGGGATGAGCAGTTCTTC.

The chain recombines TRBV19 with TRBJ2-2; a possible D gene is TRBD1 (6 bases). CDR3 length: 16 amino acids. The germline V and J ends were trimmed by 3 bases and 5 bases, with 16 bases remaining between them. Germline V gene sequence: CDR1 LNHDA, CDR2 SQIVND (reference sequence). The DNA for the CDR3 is TGTGCCAGTAGTATTCGTGGGGGCCCAAGTACCGGGGAGCTGTTTTTT. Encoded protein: CASSIRGGPSTGELFF.

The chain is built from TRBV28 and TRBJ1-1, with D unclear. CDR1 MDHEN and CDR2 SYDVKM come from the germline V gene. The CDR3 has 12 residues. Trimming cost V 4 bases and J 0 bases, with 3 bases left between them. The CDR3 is CASSSVNTEAFF. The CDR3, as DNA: TGTGCCAGCAGTTCGGTGAACACTGAAGCTTTCTTT. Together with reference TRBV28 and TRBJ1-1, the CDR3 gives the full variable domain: DVKVTQSSRYLVKRTGEKVFLECVQDMDHENMFWYRQDPGLGLRLIYFSYDVKMKEKGDIPEGYSVSREKKERFSLILESASTNQTSMYLCASSSVNTEAFFGQGTRLTVV.

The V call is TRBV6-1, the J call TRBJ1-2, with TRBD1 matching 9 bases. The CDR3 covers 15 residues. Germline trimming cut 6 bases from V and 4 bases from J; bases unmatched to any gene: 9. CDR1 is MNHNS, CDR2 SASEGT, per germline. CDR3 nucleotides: TGTGCCAGCAGGGGGGGGACAGGGCTCTTCTATGGCTACACCTTC. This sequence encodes CASRGGTGLFYGYTF.

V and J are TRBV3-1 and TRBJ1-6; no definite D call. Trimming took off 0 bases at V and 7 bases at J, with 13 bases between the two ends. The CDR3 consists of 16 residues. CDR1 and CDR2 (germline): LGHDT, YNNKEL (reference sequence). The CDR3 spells CASSQDGRMKNSPLHF. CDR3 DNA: TGTGCCAGCAGCCAAGATGGGAGAATGAAGAATTCACCCCTCCACTTT.

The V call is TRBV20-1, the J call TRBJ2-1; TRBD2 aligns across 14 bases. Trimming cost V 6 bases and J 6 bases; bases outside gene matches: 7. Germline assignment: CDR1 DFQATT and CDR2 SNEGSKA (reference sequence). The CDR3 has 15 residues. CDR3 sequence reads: CSAKGTSGSVNEQFF. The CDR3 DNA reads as TGCAGTGCGAAAGGGACTAGCGGGAGTGTCAATGAGCAGTTCTTC.

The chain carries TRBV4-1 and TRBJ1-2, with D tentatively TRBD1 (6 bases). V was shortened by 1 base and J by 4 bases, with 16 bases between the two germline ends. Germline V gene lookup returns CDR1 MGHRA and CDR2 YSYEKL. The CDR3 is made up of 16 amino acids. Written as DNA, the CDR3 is TGCGCCAGCAGCCAAGTTGGCGGGACACGGCGCTATGGCTACACCTTC. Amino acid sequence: CASSQVGGTRRYGYTF.

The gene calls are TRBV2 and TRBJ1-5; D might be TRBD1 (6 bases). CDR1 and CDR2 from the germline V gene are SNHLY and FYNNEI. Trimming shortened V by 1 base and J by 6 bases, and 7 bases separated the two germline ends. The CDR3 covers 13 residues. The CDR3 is CASSEVGAQPQHF. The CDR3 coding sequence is TGTGCCAGCAGTGAAGTGGGGGCTCAGCCCCAGCATTTT.

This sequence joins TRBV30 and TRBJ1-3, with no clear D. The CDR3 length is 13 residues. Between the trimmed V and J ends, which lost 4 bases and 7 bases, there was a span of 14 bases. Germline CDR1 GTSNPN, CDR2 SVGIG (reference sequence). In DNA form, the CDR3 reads TGTGCCTGGAAAGAGCAGGACTGGAACACCATATATTTT. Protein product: CAWKEQDWNTIYF.

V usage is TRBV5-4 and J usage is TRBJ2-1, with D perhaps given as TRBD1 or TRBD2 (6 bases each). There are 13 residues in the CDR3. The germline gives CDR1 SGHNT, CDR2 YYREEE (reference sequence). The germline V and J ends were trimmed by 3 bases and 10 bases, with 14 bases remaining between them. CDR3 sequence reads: CASSSLVGGEQFF. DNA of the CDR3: TGTGCCAGCAGCTCCCTGGTAGGGGGGGAGCAGTTCTTC.

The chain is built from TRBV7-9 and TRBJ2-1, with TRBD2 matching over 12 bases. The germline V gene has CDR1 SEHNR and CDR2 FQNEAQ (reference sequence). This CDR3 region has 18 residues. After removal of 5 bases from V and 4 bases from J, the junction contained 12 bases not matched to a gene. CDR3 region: CASSPKWRLAGAYNEQFF. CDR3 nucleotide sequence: TGTGCCAGCAGCCCGAAGTGGAGACTAGCGGGGGCTTACAATGAGCAGTTCTTC.

The CDR3 loop is CASSRSGRDGKEQYF. As DNA, the CDR3 is TGTGCCAGCAGCCGGAGTGGTCGTGATGGGAAGGAGCAGTACTTC. V and J are TRBV14 and TRBJ2-7; the D is unclear. This CDR3 spans 15 amino acids. V was cut by 4 bases and J by 7 bases, with 20 bases left in between. Germline assignment: CDR1 SGHDN and CDR2 FVKESK.

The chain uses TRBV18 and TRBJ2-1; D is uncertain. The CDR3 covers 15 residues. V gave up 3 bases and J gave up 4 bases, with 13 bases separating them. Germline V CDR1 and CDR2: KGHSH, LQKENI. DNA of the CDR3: TGTGCCAGCTCACCCATACACAATGGGTACAATGAGCAGTTCTTC. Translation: CASSPIHNGYNEQFF.

CDR3 protein: CAWSTGHGTEAFF. The CDR3 bases are TGTGCCTGGAGTACGGGGCATGGCACTGAAGCTTTCTTT. The chain couples TRBV30 to TRBJ1-1, with a possible D match to TRBD1 (5 bases). The CDR3 sequence is 13 residues long. Deletions cut 2 bases from V and 4 bases from J, with 11 bases between. In germline, CDR1 is GTSNPN, CDR2 SVGIG (reference sequence).

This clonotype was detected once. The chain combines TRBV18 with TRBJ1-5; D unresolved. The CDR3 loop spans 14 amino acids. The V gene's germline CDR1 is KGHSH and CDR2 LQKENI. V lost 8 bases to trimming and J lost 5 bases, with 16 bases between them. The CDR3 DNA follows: TGTGCCAGCAGGCGGGGTGGTGACGATCAGCCCCAGCATTTT. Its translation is CASRRGGDDQPQHF. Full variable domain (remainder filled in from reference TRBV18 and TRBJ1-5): NAGVMQNPRHLVRRRGQEARLRCSPMKGHSHVYWYRQLPEEGLKFMVYLQKENIIDESGMPKERFSAEFPKEGPSILRIQQVVRGDSAAYFCASRRGGDDQPQHFGDGTRLSIL.

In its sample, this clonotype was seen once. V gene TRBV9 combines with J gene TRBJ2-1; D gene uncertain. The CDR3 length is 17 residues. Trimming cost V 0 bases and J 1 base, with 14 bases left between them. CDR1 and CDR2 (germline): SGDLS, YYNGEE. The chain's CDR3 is CASSVGVDMGSYNEQFF. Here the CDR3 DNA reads TGTGCCAGCAGCGTAGGGGTAGATATGGGGTCCTACAATGAGCAGTTCTTC. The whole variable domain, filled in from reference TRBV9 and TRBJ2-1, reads DSGVTQTPKHLITATGQRVTLRCSPRSGDLSVYWYQQSLDQGLQFLIQYYNGEERAKGNILERFSAQQFPDLHSELNLSSLELGDSALYFCASSVGVDMGSYNEQFFGPGTRLTVL.

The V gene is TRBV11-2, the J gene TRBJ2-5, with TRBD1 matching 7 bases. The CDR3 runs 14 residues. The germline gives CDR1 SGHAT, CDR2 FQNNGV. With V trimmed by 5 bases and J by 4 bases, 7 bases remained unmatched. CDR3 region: CASSATTGRETQYF. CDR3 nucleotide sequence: TGTGCCAGCAGCGCAACGACAGGGAGAGAGACCCAGTACTTC.

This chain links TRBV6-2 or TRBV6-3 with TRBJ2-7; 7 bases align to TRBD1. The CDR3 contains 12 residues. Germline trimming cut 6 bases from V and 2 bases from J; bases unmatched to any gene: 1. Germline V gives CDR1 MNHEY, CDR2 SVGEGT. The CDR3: CASRGQPYEQYV. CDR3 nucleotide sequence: TGTGCCAGCAGGGGACAGCCCTACGAGCAGTACGTC.

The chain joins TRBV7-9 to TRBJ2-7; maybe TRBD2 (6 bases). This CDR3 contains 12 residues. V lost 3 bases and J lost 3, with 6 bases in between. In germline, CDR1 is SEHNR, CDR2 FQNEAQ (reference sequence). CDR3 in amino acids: CASSLRDYEQYF. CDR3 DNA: TGTGCCAGCAGCTTGCGGGACTACGAGCAGTACTTC.

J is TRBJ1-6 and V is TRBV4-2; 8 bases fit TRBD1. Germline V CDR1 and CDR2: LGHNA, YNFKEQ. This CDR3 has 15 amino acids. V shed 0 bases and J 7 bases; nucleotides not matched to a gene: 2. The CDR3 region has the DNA TGTGCCAGCAGCCAAGATCACAGGGGGAATTCACCCCTCCACTTT. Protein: CASSQDHRGNSPLHF.

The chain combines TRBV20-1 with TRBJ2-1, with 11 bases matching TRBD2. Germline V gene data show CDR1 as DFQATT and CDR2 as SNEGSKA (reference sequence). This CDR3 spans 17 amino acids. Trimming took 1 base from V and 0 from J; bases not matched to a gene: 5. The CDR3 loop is CSARGSGGDSSYNEQFF. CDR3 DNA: TGCAGTGCTAGAGGTAGCGGGGGGGATAGCTCCTACAATGAGCAGTTCTTC.

The CDR3 sequence: CASWARGPYEQYF. Written as DNA, the CDR3 is TGTGCCAGCTGGGCCAGGGGACCCTACGAGCAGTACTTC. V is TRBV28 and J is TRBJ2-7; perhaps TRBD1 as D (6 bases). Germline lookup yields CDR1 MDHEN and CDR2 SYDVKM. V lost 8 bases and J lost 2, with 13 bases in between. The CDR3 runs 13 residues.

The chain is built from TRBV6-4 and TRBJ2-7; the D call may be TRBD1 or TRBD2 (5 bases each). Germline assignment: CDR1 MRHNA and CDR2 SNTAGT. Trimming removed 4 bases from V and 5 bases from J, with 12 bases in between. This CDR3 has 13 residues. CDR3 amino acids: CASSGWGMDEQYF. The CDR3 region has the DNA TGTGCCAGCAGTGGTTGGGGGATGGACGAGCAGTACTTC.

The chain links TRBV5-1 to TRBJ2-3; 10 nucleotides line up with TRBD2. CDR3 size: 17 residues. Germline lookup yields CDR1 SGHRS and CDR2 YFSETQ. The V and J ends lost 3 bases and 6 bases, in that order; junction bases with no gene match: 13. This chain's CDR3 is CASSSGLAVSPADTQYF. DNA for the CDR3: TGCGCCAGCAGCTCCGGACTAGCGGTTTCACCGGCGGATACGCAGTATTTT.

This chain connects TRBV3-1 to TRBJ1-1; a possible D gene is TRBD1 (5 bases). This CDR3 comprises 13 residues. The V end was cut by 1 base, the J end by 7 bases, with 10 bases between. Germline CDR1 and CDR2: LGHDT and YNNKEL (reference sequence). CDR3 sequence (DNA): TGTGCCAGCAGCCAAGCAGGGTGGATTGAAGCTTTCTTT. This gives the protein CASSQAGWIEAFF.

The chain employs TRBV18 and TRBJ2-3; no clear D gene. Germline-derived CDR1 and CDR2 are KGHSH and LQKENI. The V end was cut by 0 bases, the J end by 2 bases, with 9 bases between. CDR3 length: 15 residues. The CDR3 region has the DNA TGTGCCAGCTCACCACCCCGAGGTACCACAGATACGCAGTATTTT. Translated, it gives CASSPPRGTTDTQYF.

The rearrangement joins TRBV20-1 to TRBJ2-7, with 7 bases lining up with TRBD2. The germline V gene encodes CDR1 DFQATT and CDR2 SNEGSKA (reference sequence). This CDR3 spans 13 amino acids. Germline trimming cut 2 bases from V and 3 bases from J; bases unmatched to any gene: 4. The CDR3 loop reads CSARLAGNYEQYF. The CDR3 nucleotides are TGCAGTGCTAGATTAGCGGGTAACTACGAGCAGTACTTC.

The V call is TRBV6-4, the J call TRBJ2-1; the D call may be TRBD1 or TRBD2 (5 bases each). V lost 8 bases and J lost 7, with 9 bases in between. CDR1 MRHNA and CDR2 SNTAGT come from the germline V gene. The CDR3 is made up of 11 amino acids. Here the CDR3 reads CASPGLNEQFF. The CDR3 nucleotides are TGTGCCAGCCCGGGGCTAAATGAGCAGTTCTTC.

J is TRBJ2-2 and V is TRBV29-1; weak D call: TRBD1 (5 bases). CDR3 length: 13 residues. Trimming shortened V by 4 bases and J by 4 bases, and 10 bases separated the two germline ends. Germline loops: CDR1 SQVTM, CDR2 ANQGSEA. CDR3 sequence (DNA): TGCAGCGTTGGGCGACAGCTCACCGGGGAGCTGTTTTTT. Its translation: CSVGRQLTGELFF.

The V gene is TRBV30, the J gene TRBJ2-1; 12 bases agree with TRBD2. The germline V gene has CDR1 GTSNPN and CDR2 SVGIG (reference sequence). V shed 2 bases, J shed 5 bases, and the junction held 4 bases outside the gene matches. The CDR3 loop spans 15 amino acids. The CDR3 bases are TGTGCCTGGAGTAAAGGACTAGCGGGGCACAATGAGCAGTTCTTC. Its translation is CAWSKGLAGHNEQFF. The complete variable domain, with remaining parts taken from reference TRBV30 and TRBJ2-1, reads SQTIHQWPATLVQPVGSPLSLECTVEGTSNPNLYWYRQAAGRGLQLLFYSVGIGQISSEVPQNLSASRPQDRQFILSSKKLLLSDSGFYLCAWSKGLAGHNEQFFGPGTRLTVL.